This T cell receptor beta chain was obtained from a study of cytomegalovirus exposure and HLA in healthy donors. PCR used 60 Vbeta primers and 13 Jbeta primers. The assay was immunoSEQ multiplex PCR, and TCRdb's table has in-frame clones only and misses some. In the table there are 65,000 to 75,000 clones, around 81% of which are singletons. This clonotype was sampled from a man aged 45-65 years in good health and CMV-seronegative. Sequences were obtained from PBMCs.

The CDR3 loop is CASSSPDRGHIGYTF. As DNA, the CDR3 is TGTGCCAGCAGTTCCCCGGACAGGGGGCATATTGGCTACACCTTC. This rearrangement joins TRBV6-6 to TRBJ1-2; 11 bases are shared with TRBD1. Germline lookup yields CDR1 MNHNY and CDR2 SVGAGI (reference sequence). This CDR3 has 15 residues. J gave up 7 bases and V 4 bases, and 8 bases lay outside the gene matches.